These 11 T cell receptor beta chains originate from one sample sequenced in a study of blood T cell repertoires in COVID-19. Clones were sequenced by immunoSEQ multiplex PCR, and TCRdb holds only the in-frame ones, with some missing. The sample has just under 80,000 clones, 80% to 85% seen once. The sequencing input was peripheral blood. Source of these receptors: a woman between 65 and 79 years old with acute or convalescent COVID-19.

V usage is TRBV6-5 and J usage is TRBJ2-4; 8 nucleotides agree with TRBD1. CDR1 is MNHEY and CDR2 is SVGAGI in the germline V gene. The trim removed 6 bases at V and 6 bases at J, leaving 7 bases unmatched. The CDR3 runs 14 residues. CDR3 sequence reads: CASRGTGLRNIQYF. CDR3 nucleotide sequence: TGTGCCAGCAGGGGGACAGGTTTAAGAAACATTCAGTACTTC.

CDR3 protein: CASSLDRGFYEQYF. CDR3 bases: TGTGCCAGCAGCCTCGACAGGGGTTTCTACGAGCAGTACTTC. The J gene is TRBJ2-7, the V gene TRBV5-6; 8 nucleotides match TRBD1. V shed 4 bases, J shed 3 bases, and the junction held 6 bases outside the gene matches. This CDR3 region has 14 residues. In germline, CDR1 is SGHDT, CDR2 YYEEEE.

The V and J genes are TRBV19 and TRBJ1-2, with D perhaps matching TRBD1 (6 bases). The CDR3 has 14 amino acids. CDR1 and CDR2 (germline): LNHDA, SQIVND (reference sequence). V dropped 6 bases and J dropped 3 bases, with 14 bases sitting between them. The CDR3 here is CASRPLQGDYGYTF. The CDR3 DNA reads TGTGCCAGTAGGCCACTACAGGGTGACTATGGCTACACCTTC.

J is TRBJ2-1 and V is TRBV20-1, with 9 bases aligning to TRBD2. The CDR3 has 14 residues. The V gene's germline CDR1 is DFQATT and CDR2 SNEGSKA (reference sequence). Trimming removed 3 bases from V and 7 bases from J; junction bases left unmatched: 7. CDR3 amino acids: CSASRAGGRNEQFF. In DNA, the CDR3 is TGCAGTGCTAGTAGGGCGGGAGGGAGAAATGAGCAGTTCTTC.

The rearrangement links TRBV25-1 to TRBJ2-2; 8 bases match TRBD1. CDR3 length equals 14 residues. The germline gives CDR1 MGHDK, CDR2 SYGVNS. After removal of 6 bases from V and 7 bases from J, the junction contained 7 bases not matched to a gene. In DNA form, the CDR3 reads TGTGCCAGCAGCCCAACAGGGGGTTTCGGGGAGCTGTTTTTT. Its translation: CASSPTGGFGELFF.

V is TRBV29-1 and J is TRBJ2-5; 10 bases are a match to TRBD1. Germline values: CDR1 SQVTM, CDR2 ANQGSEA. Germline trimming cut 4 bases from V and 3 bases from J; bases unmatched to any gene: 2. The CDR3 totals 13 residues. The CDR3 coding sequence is TGCAGCGTTGGGGGGACAGGGGAAGAGACCCAGTACTTC. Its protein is CSVGGTGEETQYF.

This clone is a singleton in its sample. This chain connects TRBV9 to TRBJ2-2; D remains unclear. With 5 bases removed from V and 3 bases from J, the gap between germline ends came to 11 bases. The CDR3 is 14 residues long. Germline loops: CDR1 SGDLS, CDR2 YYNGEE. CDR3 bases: TGTGCCAGCAGGAGAGGAAGCGACACCGGGGAGCTGTTTTTT. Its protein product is CASRRGSDTGELFF.

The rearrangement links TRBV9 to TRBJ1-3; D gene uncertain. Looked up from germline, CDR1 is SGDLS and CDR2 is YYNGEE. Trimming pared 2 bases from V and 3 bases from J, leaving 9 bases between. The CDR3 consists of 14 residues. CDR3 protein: CASSVAGLGNTIYF. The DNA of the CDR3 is TGTGCCAGCAGCGTCGCGGGTCTTGGAAACACCATATATTTT.

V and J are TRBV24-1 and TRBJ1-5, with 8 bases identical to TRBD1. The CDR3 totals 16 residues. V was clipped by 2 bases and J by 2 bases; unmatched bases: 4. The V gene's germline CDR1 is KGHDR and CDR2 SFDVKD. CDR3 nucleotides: TGTGCCACCAGTGATTCTGACAGGGGCGGCAATCAGCCCCAGCATTTT. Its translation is CATSDSDRGGNQPQHF.

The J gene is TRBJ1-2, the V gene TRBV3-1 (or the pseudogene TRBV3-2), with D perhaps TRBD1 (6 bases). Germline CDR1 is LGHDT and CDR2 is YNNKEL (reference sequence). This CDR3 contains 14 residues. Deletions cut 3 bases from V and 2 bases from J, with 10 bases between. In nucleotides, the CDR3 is TGTGCCAGCAGCCATGAGGACAGCAACTATGGCTACACCTTC. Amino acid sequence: CASSHEDSNYGYTF.

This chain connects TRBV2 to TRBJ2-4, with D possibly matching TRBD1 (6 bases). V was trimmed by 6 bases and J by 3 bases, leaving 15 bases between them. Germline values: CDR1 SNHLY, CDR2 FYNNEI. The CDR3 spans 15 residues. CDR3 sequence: CASSRQDSFKNIQYF. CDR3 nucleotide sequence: TGTGCCAGCAGCAGACAGGATTCCTTCAAAAACATTCAGTACTTC. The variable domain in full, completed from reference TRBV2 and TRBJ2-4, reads EPEVTQTPSHQVTQMGQEVILRCVPISNHLYFYWYRQILGQKVEFLVSFYNNEISEKSEIFDDQFSVERPDGSNFTLKIRSTKLEDSAMYFCASSRQDSFKNIQYFGAGTRLSVL.